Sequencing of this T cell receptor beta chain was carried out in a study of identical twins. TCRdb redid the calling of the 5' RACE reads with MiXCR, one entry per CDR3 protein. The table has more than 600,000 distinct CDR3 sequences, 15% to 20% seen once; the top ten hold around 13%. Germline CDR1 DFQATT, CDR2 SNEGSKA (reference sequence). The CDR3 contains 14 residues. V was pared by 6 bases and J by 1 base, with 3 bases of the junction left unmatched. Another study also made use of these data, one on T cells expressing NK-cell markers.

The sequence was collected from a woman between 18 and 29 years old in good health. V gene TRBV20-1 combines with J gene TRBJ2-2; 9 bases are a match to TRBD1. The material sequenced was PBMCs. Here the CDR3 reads CSAPGQGNTGELFF. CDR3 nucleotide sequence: TGCAGTGCCCCGGGACAGGGGAACACCGGGGAGCTGTTTTTT.